This TCR beta chain is drawn from a study of technical replicates of blood from a few donors. Sequencing used immunoSEQ multiplex PCR; TCRdb keeps in-frame clones, though not all of them. The sample has tens of thousands of clones; roughly 91% are singletons. Germline-derived CDR1 and CDR2 are LNHDA and SQIVND (reference sequence). V was pared by 7 bases and J by 3 bases, with 4 bases of the junction left unmatched. The CDR3 loop spans 14 amino acids. V usage is TRBV19 and J usage is TRBJ2-1; TRBD1 aligns across 9 bases. The TCR sequence derives from a human donor in good health. Some clones in this sample may be carry-over from other donors' samples. The sample was T cells isolated from PBMCs. CDR3 sequence: CASIPTGGYNEQFF. The CDR3, as DNA: TGTGCCAGTATACCGACAGGGGGCTACAATGAGCAGTTCTTC.